Below, one T cell receptor beta chain is given with its context. Libraries were prepared by immunoSEQ multiplex PCR; TCRdb keeps only in-frame clonotypes and omits some of them. The data show 50,000 to 65,000 clones, around four fifths seen once. This sample was included in a study of blood T cell repertoires in COVID-19. Study-level information: Italy, Spain and the United States were the sources of the convalescent and acute COVID-19 samples. Sources were T cells, B-cell-depleted T cells, or PBMCs; the material itself was cDNA or gDNA.

The J segment lost 1 base and the V segment lost 0 bases, leaving 9 bases of the junction unmatched. Germline V lookup: CDR1 MGHRA, CDR2 YSYEKL. This CDR3 spans 18 amino acids. The chain employs TRBV4-1 and TRBJ2-3; TRBD2 aligns across 8 bases. Material: peripheral blood. This clonotype was sampled from a man between 65 and 79 years old with acute or convalescent COVID-19. CDR3 sequence: CASSQEAGVAAGTDTQYF. The CDR3 DNA follows: TGCGCCAGCAGCCAAGAAGCGGGGGTGGCGGCAGGCACAGATACGCAGTATTTT.